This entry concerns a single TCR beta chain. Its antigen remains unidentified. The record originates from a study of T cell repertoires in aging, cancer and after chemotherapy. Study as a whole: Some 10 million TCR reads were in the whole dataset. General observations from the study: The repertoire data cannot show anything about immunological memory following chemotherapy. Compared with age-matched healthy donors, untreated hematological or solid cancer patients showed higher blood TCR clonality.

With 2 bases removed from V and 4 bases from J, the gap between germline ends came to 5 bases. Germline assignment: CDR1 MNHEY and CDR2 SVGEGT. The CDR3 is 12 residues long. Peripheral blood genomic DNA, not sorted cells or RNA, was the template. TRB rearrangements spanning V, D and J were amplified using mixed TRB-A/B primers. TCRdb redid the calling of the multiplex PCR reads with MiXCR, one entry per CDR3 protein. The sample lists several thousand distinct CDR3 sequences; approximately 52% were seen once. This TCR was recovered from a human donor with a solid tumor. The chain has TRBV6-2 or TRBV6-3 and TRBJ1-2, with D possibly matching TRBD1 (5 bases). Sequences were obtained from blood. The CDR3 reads CASSYQGYGYTF. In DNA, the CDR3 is TGTGCCAGCAGTTACCAGGGCTATGGCTACACCTTC.